Sequencing of this T cell receptor (beta chain) was carried out in a study of chemoradiotherapy in HPV16-positive cancers (dated by TCRdb to between 2021 and 2024). For context, the study as a whole: Candidate HPV-specific T-cell clones and common TCR motifs were defined by functional T-cell assays performed on cells from two HPV16-positive patients. The study asked whether T-cell immunity against the HPV oncoproteins E6 and E7 changes during chemoradiotherapy and whether it affects survival. TCR repertoires from over 75 patients with HPV-related cancers were then used to track the candidate HPV-specific TCRs and motifs.

Repertoires were sampled repeatedly over the course of chemoradiotherapy, so clonal expansion could be followed in the tumor microenvironment. Via the germline V gene, CDR1 is LGHNA and CDR2 YSLEER. The CDR3 runs 14 residues from the cysteine to the phenylalanine. Of the read, only the CDR3 DNA is kept; its 42 bases are in frame from base 1. V and J lose 4 bases and 6 bases, and a span of 15 bases separates them. General conclusions and limits of the study: Among HPV16-positive patients, expansion of HPV-responsive T cells during chemoradiotherapy was associated with better recurrence-free survival. Expansion of candidate HPV-specific clones and E7-related TCR motifs was observed in the tumor microenvironment during treatment, whereas no such expansion was observed for non-HPV-specific T cells. The functional definition of HPV-specific T cells came from only a couple of HPV16-positive patients, and the survival association was reported for HPV16-positive patients.

The library was produced with the immunoSEQ multiplex PCR assay. Drawn from immuneACCESS, this table holds only the in-frame rearrangements with V and J called that TCRdb kept. Clones are partly lost; checked studies trace under half to an unresolved V gene and leave the rest unexplained. The sample table records roughly 14,000 clones; around 77% of these occur just once. Of the sample, approximately 1.3% is held by the ten largest clones. Concerning this clone itself: No antigen is known for it. Base qualities were left out, and no much larger clone turns up one base away.

The chain is made from TRBV4-3 and TRBJ1-1; TRBD1 might be the D gene, on 5 matching bases. This sequence was found in a human donor with HPV-associated anogenital cancer. Sampling was conducted from a patient who underwent chemoradiotherapy. The CDR3: CASSRMGEVAEAFF. The nucleotide sequence reads TGCGCCAGCAGCCGAATGGGGGAGGTCGCTGAAGCTTTCTTT.